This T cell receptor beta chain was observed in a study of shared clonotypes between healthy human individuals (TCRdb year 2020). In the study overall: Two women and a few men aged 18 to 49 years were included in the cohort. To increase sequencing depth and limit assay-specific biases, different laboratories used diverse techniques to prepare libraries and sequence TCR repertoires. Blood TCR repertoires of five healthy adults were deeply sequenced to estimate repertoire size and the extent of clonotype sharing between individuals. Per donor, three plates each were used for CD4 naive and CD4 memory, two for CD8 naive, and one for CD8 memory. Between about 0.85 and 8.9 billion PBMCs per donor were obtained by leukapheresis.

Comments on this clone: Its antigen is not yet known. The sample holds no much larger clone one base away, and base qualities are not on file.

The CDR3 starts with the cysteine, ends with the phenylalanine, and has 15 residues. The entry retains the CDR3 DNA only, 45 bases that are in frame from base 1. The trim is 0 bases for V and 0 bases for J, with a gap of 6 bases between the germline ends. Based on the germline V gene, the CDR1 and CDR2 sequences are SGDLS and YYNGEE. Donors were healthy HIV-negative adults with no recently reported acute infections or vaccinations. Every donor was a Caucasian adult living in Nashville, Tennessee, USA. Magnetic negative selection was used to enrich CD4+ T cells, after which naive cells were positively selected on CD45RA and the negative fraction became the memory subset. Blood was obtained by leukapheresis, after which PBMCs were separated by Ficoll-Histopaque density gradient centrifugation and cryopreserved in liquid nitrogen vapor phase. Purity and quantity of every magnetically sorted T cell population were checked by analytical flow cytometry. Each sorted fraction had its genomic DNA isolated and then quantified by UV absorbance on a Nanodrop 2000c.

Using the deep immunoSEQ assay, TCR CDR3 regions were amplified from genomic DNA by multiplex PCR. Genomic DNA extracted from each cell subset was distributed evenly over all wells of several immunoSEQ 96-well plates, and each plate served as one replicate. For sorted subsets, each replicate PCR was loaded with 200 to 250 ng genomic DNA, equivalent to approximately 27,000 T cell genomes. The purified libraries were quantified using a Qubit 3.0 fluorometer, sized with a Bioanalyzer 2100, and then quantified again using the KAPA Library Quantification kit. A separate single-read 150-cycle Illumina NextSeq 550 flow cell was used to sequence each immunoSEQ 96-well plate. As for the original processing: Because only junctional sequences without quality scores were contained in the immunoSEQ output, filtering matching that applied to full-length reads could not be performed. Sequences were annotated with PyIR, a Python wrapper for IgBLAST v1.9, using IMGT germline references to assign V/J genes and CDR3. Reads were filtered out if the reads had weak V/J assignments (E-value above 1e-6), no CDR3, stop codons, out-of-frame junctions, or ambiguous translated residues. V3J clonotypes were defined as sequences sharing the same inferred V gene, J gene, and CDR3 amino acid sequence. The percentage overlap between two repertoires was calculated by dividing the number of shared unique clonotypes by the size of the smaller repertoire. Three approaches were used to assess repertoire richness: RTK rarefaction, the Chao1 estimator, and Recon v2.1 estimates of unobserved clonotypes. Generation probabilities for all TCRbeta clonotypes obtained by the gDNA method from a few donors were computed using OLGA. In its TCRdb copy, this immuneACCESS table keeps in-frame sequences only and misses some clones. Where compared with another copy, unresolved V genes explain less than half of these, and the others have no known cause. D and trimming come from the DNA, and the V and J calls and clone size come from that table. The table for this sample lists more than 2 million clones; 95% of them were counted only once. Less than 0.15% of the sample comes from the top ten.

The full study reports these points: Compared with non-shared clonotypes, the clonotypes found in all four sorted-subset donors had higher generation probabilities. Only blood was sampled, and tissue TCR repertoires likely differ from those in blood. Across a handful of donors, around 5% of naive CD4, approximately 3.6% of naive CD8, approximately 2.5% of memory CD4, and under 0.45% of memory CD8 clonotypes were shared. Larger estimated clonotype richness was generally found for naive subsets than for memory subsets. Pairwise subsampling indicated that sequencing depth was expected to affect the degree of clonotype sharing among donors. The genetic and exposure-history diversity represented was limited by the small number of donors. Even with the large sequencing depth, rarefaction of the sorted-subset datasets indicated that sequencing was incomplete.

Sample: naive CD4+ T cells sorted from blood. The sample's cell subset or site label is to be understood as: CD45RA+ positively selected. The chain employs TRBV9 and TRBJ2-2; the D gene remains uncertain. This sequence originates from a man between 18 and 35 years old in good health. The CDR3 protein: CASSVGSANTGELFF. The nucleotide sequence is TGTGCCAGCAGCGTAGGTTCCGCGAACACCGGGGAGCTGTTTTTT.